Included here is one T cell receptor beta chain sequence, with context. The table lists this clonotype with many counts. The clone's antigen remains unknown. Per-nucleotide qualities are absent, and no much larger clonotype sits a single base away. Library preparation employed PCR. Sequenced using an Illumina HiSeq 2500. Molecular barcoding was employed in the preparation of TCR libraries, with unique molecular identifiers being used to normalize TCRbeta repertoire quantification. TCRdb passed the public sequencing reads through fastp at Q25 and MiXCR, retaining productive beta sequences. CDR3 protein duplicates are merged, each entry listing the most common genes and DNA. This sample lists almost 500,000 distinct CDR3 sequences; under 15% were detected once. The top ten constitute over 5.5% of the sample. Deletion took 5 bases off V and 2 bases off J, with a span of 10 bases between the germline ends. The cysteine opens and the phenylalanine closes a CDR3 of 13 amino acids. Just CDR3 DNA is preserved here, 39 bases in frame from base 1. The germline V gene (reference sequence) specifies MNHNY as CDR1 and SVGAGI as CDR2.

These data are taken from a study of T-cell reconstitution after alpha-beta-depleted transplantation in children (dated by TCRdb to about 2016). Background for the entire study: The study quantitatively tracked T-cell immune reconstitution after TCRalphabeta/CD19-depleted allogeneic hematopoietic cell transplantation in children using TCR repertoire profiling.

This clonotype was obtained from a human donor who donated a stem cell graft to a child with combined immunodeficiency. Recombination linked TRBV6-6 to TRBJ2-7; a tentative D match to TRBD2 spans 5 bases. Sequencing was performed on PBMCs from the stem cell graft donor, taken from the stem cell graft. The CDR3 protein is CASSHSETYEQYF. The DNA sequence reads TGTGCCAGCAGTCATAGCGAGACCTACGAGCAGTACTTC.